A single T cell receptor beta chain is shown here with its context. Source study methods: The authors estimated nucleated cell counts from reference gene primer amplification. Produced via immunoSEQ multiplex PCR; TCRdb's table is partial and in-frame only. From that table come the V and J calls and clone size; the DNA was used to work out D and trimming. This table holds 200,000 or so clones, roughly nine tenths found once. V was shortened by 5 bases and J by 10 bases, with 18 bases between the two germline ends. CDR3 size: 15 residues. In germline, CDR1 is SGHTA, CDR2 FQGTGA. These data belong to a study of blood T cell repertoires in COVID-19. Across the study: Specimens from acute and convalescent COVID-19 originated in the United States, Italy and Spain. Nucleic acid was either cDNA or gDNA, and it came from T cells, B-cell-depleted T cells, or PBMCs.

This sequence originates from a man in his forties with active or convalescent COVID-19. Sample: peripheral blood. V usage is TRBV7-3 and J usage is TRBJ1-6; no clear D. The CDR3 sequence is CASSANGGGPSPLHF. CDR3 DNA: TGTGCCAGCAGCGCCAATGGCGGAGGGCCCTCACCCCTCCACTTT.